The entry below gives a single T cell receptor (beta chain) sequence along with its context. Germline V CDR1 and CDR2: DFQATT, SNEGSKA (reference sequence). V lost 5 bases to trimming and J lost 5 bases; unmatched junction nucleotides: 5. This CDR3 spans 13 amino acids. Healthy individuals of Caucasian origin from Russia, aged 6 to 90, served as donors. Each donor supplied approximately 10 milliliters of peripheral blood. The data stem from a study of blood T cells in healthy people across ages. Alongside a J-beta primer mix, a sample-barcoded 5' primer served in a second PCR lasting about 6 to 11 cycles. MiXCR, applied by TCRdb to the 5' RACE reads, yields one record per CDR3 protein. The sample holds fewer than 800,000 distinct CDR3 sequences, around 21% seen once.

The V and J genes are TRBV20-1 and TRBJ1-4, with TRBD1 matching 7 bases. Sequences were obtained from blood. The source is a man aged 70 or older in good health. The CDR3 region has the DNA TGCAGTGCTTCGACAGGGCCAAATGAAAAACTGTTTTTT. Translated, it gives CSASTGPNEKLFF.